Described below is a single TCR beta chain sequence and its context. Its antigen is unknown. Genomic DNA for TCR beta libraries, around 2.1 micrograms, came from cryopreserved PBMCs. The data derive from a study of cytotoxic CD8 clonotypes in ibrutinib-treated CLL. Turning to the study itself: Results showed approximately 25 partial and 2 complete responses; following median roughly 68 months, around 15 remained remitted, approximately 12 advanced.

Study conclusions and caveats: Elevated clonality accompanied ibrutinib response, with a return toward baseline values at progression.

CDR1 SGHVT and CDR2 SQSDAQ come from the germline V gene. CDR3 length equals 14 residues. V dropped 6 bases and J dropped 4 bases, with 16 bases sitting between them. Profiled with immunoSEQ multiplex PCR; TCRdb holds only in-frame clones, not every one. The sample consists of roughly 63,000 clones, around 60% of them appearing once. V gene TRBV7-4 combines with J gene TRBJ2-7; a possible D gene is TRBD2 (6 bases). The sequence was obtained from a human donor with chronic lymphocytic leukemia. Sequencing was performed on PBMCs, taken after 12 months of ibrutinib treatment. CDR3 sequence (DNA): TGTGCCAGCAGACGTGGGACTTCTCTATACGAGCAGTACGTC. Its translation is CASRRGTSLYEQYV.